Presented here are 25 T cell receptor beta chains from one specimen sequenced in a study of T cell responses to AZD1222 COVID-19 vaccine. Here immunoSEQ multiplex PCR was the method, and the copy in TCRdb shows in-frame clones only, minus some. The sample records approximately 140,000 clones, roughly 90% being singletons. The sequencing used peripheral blood, collected 28 days after the second AZD1222 dose. These receptors were taken from an adult who received the AZD1222 COVID-19 vaccine.

J is TRBJ2-7 and V is TRBV6-2 or TRBV6-3; 8 bases are a match to TRBD1. The V gene end was trimmed by 2 bases and the J gene end by 3 bases; junction bases not matched to a gene: 6. The CDR3 has 15 amino acids. Germline CDR1 and CDR2: MNHEY and SVGEGT. CDR3 coding DNA: TGTGCCAGCAGTTACAGGGCAGGGGGCATCTACGAGCAGTACTTC. It yields the protein CASSYRAGGIYEQYF.

CDR3 protein: CASSLGPGDSPLHF. Written as DNA, the CDR3 is TGCGCCAGCAGCCTAGGGCCGGGGGATTCACCCCTCCACTTT. The V call is TRBV5-1, the J call TRBJ1-6; possibly TRBD1 for D (5 bases). Trimming removed 4 bases at V and 8 bases at J, with 13 bases between. The V gene's germline CDR1 is SGHRS and CDR2 YFSETQ. This CDR3 region has 14 residues. The full variable domain, with the rest looked up from reference TRBV5-1 and TRBJ1-6, is KAGVTQTPRYLIKTRGQQVTLSCSPISGHRSVSWYQQTPGQGLQFLFEYFSETQRNKGNFPGRFSGRQFSNSRSEMNVSTLELGDSALYLCASSLGPGDSPLHFGNGTRLTVT.

This rearrangement joins TRBV6-5 to TRBJ1-2; D uncertain. The CDR3 length is 15 residues. Trimming pared 6 bases from V and 8 bases from J, leaving 22 bases between. The germline gives CDR1 MNHEY, CDR2 SVGAGI. The CDR3: CASRPRTARAGGYTF. Here the CDR3 DNA reads TGTGCCAGCAGACCCAGGACGGCTCGGGCAGGCGGCTACACCTTC.

The chain is built from TRBV24-1 and TRBJ2-7, with D possibly being TRBD2 (6 bases). V lost 9 bases and J lost 1, with 18 bases in between. The CDR3 covers 15 residues. The germline CDR1 and CDR2 sequences are KGHDR and SFDVKD. The CDR3 nucleotides are TGTGCCACCCAGAATGGGGGAGGAGGATCCTACGAGCAGTACTTC. It is translated as CATQNGGGGSYEQYF.

The chain joins TRBV15 to TRBJ1-1; 7 bases line up with TRBD1. Looked up from germline, CDR1 is LNHNV and CDR2 is YYDKDF (reference sequence). Trimming at V came to 4 bases and at J to 7 bases, leaving 3 bases not matched to a gene. This CDR3 is 12 amino acids long. CDR3: CATSKNRGEAFF. The CDR3 DNA follows: TGTGCCACCAGCAAAAACAGGGGTGAAGCTTTCTTT. The variable domain in full, with the rest retrieved from reference TRBV15 and TRBJ1-1, is DAMVIQNPRYQVTQFGKPVTLSCSQTLNHNVMYWYQQKSSQAPKLLFHYYDKDFNNEADTPDNFQSRRPNTSFCFLDIRSPGLGDTAMYLCATSKNRGEAFFGQGTRLTVV.

This chain connects TRBV4-1 to TRBJ2-7; possibly TRBD1 for D (6 bases). From germline, CDR1 is MGHRA and CDR2 YSYEKL. This CDR3 has 15 amino acids. V lost 1 base to trimming and J lost 3 bases, with 13 bases between them. This CDR3 reads CASSQGKDSLYEQYF. The CDR3 region has the DNA TGCGCCAGCAGCCAAGGGAAGGACAGCCTCTACGAGCAGTACTTC.

The chain joins TRBV18 to TRBJ2-5, with 8 bases that match TRBD2. Germline assignment: CDR1 KGHSH and CDR2 LQKENI. The CDR3 has 16 residues. Trimming took 4 bases from V and 0 from J; bases not matched to a gene: 7. CDR3 region: CASSRRTSGNQETQYF. The CDR3 bases are TGTGCCAGCTCACGACGTACTAGCGGAAACCAAGAGACCCAGTACTTC.

The chain combines TRBV11-2 with TRBJ2-7; D is possibly TRBD2 (5 bases). From germline, CDR1 is SGHAT and CDR2 FQNNGV. CDR3 length: 14 residues. With 5 bases removed from V and 4 bases from J, the gap between germline ends came to 15 bases. The CDR3: CASSHTDSPYEQYF. The CDR3 coding sequence is TGTGCCAGCAGCCATACGGACTCACCATACGAGCAGTACTTC.

This chain joins TRBV15 and TRBJ2-7; 10 nucleotides line up with TRBD1. Germline values: CDR1 LNHNV, CDR2 YYDKDF (reference sequence). The CDR3 has 16 residues. After removal of 4 bases from V and 6 bases from J, the junction contained 12 bases not matched to a gene. The CDR3 is CATSIYTGTGDTEQYF. For the CDR3, the DNA is TGTGCCACCAGCATCTATACCGGGACAGGGGATACCGAGCAGTACTTC. Together with reference TRBV15 and TRBJ2-7, the CDR3 gives the full variable domain: DAMVIQNPRYQVTQFGKPVTLSCSQTLNHNVMYWYQQKSSQAPKLLFHYYDKDFNNEADTPDNFQSRRPNTSFCFLDIRSPGLGDTAMYLCATSIYTGTGDTEQYFGPGTRLTVT.

This clone was picked up one time. The V call is TRBV10-1, the J call TRBJ2-7; perhaps TRBD2 as D (6 bases). Trimming removed 0 bases at V and 5 bases at J, with 11 bases between. Germline V gives CDR1 WNHNN, CDR2 SYGVQD (reference sequence). CDR3 size: 14 residues. This CDR3 is CASSESRGGHEQYF. CDR3 nucleotides: TGCGCCAGCAGTGAGTCGAGGGGAGGTCACGAGCAGTACTTC.

The chain carries TRBV12-3 or TRBV12-4 and TRBJ1-1, with TRBD1 as a possible D gene (5 bases). With 6 bases removed from V and 11 bases from J, the gap between germline ends came to 19 bases. This CDR3 spans 13 amino acids. DNA of the CDR3: TGTGCCAGCAGCCTCAACCTCGACAGTGACGCTTTCTTT. Encoded protein: CASSLNLDSDAFF.

This clone was recorded once. The chain has TRBV4-1 and TRBJ1-3; 9 bases are shared with TRBD1. This CDR3 comprises 17 residues. Looked up from germline, CDR1 is MGHRA and CDR2 is YSYEKL. The junction had 5 bases not matched to a gene; V was cut back by 2 bases and J by 0 bases. The CDR3 sequence is CASSQRGQGVSGNTIYF. CDR3 sequence (DNA): TGCGCCAGCAGCCAACGGGGACAGGGCGTCTCTGGAAACACCATATATTTT.

This rearrangement joins TRBV27 to TRBJ2-6; unclear D gene. V lost 3 bases, J lost 0 bases, and 15 bases lay in between. Germline V gives CDR1 MNHEY, CDR2 SMNVEV (reference sequence). The CDR3 runs to 18 residues. CDR3 residues: CASSFLGSLSSGANVLTF. Here the CDR3 DNA reads TGTGCCAGCAGTTTTTTGGGCAGCCTCAGCTCTGGGGCCAACGTCCTGACTTTC.

The V gene is TRBV4-3, the J gene TRBJ1-1, with unresolved D. From germline, CDR1 is LGHNA and CDR2 YSLEER. The V end lost 0 bases, the J end lost 0 bases, and 11 bases lay between the germline ends. This CDR3 spans 16 amino acids. CDR3 nucleotide sequence: TGCGCCAGCAGCCAAGATCTAGGCACCCTGAACACTGAAGCTTTCTTT. Translation gives CASSQDLGTLNTEAFF.

In its sample, this clone was seen once. V usage is TRBV29-1 and J usage is TRBJ2-7, with 8 bases fitting TRBD1. CDR3 size: 12 residues. With V trimmed by 6 bases and J by 3 bases, 4 bases remained unmatched. Germline-derived CDR1 and CDR2 are SQVTM and ANQGSEA. CDR3 sequence reads: CSVGTGYYEQYF. The DNA for the CDR3 is TGCAGCGTAGGGACAGGTTACTACGAGCAGTACTTC.

The chain is built from TRBV11-2 and TRBJ1-2; perhaps TRBD1 as D (5 bases). Trimming cost V 1 base and J 8 bases, with 20 bases left between them. CDR1 is SGHAT, CDR2 FQNNGV, per germline. CDR3 length: 16 residues. The CDR3 here is CASSLGGDSFFGGYTF. CDR3 sequence (DNA): TGTGCCAGCAGCTTAGGGGGCGACTCTTTTTTTGGCGGCTACACCTTC.

The rearrangement joins TRBV4-2 to TRBJ2-7; 7 bases align to TRBD2. This CDR3 contains 15 residues. Trimming cost V 0 bases and J 2 bases; bases outside gene matches: 4. From germline, CDR1 is LGHNA and CDR2 YNFKEQ. The CDR3 nucleotides read TGTGCCAGCAGCCAAGATCTCCTAGCGGCCTACGAGCAGTACTTC. This codes for CASSQDLLAAYEQYF.

The CDR3 is CASSPYRGHNYGYTF. In nucleotides, the CDR3 is TGTGCCAGCAGCCCCTACAGGGGGCATAACTATGGCTACACCTTC. V is TRBV11-3 and J is TRBJ1-2; 9 bases are a match to TRBD1. CDR3 length equals 15 residues. Germline assignment: CDR1 SGHNT and CDR2 YENEEA. V shed 5 bases, J shed 1 base, and the junction held 5 bases outside the gene matches.

V usage is TRBV6-5 and J usage is TRBJ2-2, with a possible D match to TRBD1 (6 bases). The CDR3 has 15 residues. Per germline, CDR1 MNHEY and CDR2 SVGAGI. V lost 0 bases to trimming and J lost 5 bases, with 10 bases between them. The CDR3 nucleotides are TGTGCCAGCAGTTACTCGACCAGGGGAACCGGGGAGCTGTTTTTT. Encoded protein: CASSYSTRGTGELFF.

This rearrangement joins TRBV4-2 to TRBJ2-7; 7 bases map to TRBD2. CDR3 length equals 15 residues. Germline V gene data show CDR1 as LGHNA and CDR2 as YNFKEQ. V lost 4 bases to trimming and J lost 5 bases; unmatched junction nucleotides: 11. CDR3 in amino acids: CASSREGAGSDEQYF. The CDR3 nucleotides are TGTGCCAGCAGCCGCGAGGGAGCGGGATCCGACGAGCAGTACTTC.

The V gene is TRBV5-1, the J gene TRBJ1-4; D unclear. The germline CDR1 and CDR2 sequences are SGHRS and YFSETQ. The CDR3 spans 15 residues. Trimming removed 1 base at V and 6 bases at J, with 13 bases between. Here the CDR3 reads CASSLSATGDEKLFF. CDR3 nucleotides: TGCGCCAGCAGCTTGTCTGCGACTGGCGATGAAAAACTGTTTTTT. Full variable domain (outside the CDR3, taken from reference TRBV5-1 and TRBJ1-4): KAGVTQTPRYLIKTRGQQVTLSCSPISGHRSVSWYQQTPGQGLQFLFEYFSETQRNKGNFPGRFSGRQFSNSRSEMNVSTLELGDSALYLCASSLSATGDEKLFFGSGTQLSVL.

This clone was picked up one time. CDR3 loop: CAWNPVPAGYTF. CDR3 DNA: TGTGCCTGGAATCCCGTGCCCGCCGGCTACACCTTC. The chain combines TRBV30 with TRBJ1-2; D call uncertain. Trimming cost V 4 bases and J 8 bases, with 14 bases left between them. Germline CDR1 and CDR2: GTSNPN and SVGIG (reference sequence). There are 12 residues in the CDR3.

The V and J genes are TRBV9 and TRBJ1-4; D possibly corresponds to TRBD1 (6 bases). V was cut by 1 base and J by 4 bases, with 11 bases left in between. Germline assignment: CDR1 SGDLS and CDR2 YYNGEE. The CDR3 length is 15 residues. The CDR3 here is CASSVLGQVNEKLFF. The CDR3 DNA reads as TGTGCCAGCAGCGTACTGGGACAAGTTAATGAAAAACTGTTTTTT.

The chain uses TRBV30 and TRBJ2-7, with 11 bases lining up with TRBD2. V dropped 3 bases and J dropped 3; count of bases not matched to a gene: 16. The germline V gene encodes CDR1 GTSNPN and CDR2 SVGIG (reference sequence). This CDR3 is 18 amino acids long. Here the CDR3 DNA reads TGTGCCTGGAGGCCCGGGAGGGGCGCGACTAGCGGGATCTACGAGCAGTACTTC. Its protein is CAWRPGRGATSGIYEQYF. Based on the CDR3 plus reference TRBV30 and TRBJ2-7, the full variable domain is SQTIHQWPATLVQPVGSPLSLECTVEGTSNPNLYWYRQAAGRGLQLLFYSVGIGQISSEVPQNLSASRPQDRQFILSSKKLLLSDSGFYLCAWRPGRGATSGIYEQYFGPGTRLTVT.

J is TRBJ1-1 and V is TRBV10-1, with 9 bases lining up with TRBD1. Germline assignment: CDR1 WNHNN and CDR2 SYGVQD (reference sequence). This CDR3 spans 17 amino acids. After removal of 0 bases from V and 6 bases from J, the junction contained 11 bases not matched to a gene. The CDR3 here is CASSESVGTGLPSEAFF. CDR3 DNA: TGCGCCAGCAGTGAGTCGGTGGGGACAGGGCTCCCCTCTGAAGCTTTCTTT.